This TCR beta chain was captured by sequencing in a study of T cells in Graves' hyperthyroidism and ophthalmopathy. Ten or more counts support this clonotype. TCR beta CDR3 region amplification was performed from RNA transcripts. An initial round of RT-PCR targeting the TCR CDR3 relied on the HTBI primer set. Each CDR3 protein gets one entry after TCRdb re-called the multiplex PCR reads with MiXCR. The table shows a few hundred thousand distinct CDR3 sequences, with approximately 14% occurring only once. What was sequenced was blood. This receptor was taken from a young woman with Graves' hyperthyroidism that later progressed to Graves' ophthalmopathy.

CDR3 region: CASSVNQMNTEAFF. The CDR3 coding sequence is TGTGCCAGCAGCGTCAATCAGATGAACACTGAAGCTTTCTTT. The chain is built from TRBV9 and TRBJ1-1, with no clear D. Germline loops: CDR1 SGDLS, CDR2 YYNGEE. The CDR3 consists of 14 residues. The germline V and J ends were trimmed by 2 bases and 0 bases, with 8 bases remaining between them. Drawing the rest from reference TRBV9 and TRBJ1-1, the complete variable domain is DSGVTQTPKHLITATGQRVTLRCSPRSGDLSVYWYQQSLDQGLQFLIQYYNGEERAKGNILERFSAQQFPDLHSELNLSSLELGDSALYFCASSVNQMNTEAFFGQGTRLTVV.